Listed here are 16 T cell receptor beta chains from one sample, sequenced in a study of blood T cell repertoires in COVID-19. TCRdb keeps only in-frame clones here, not all; method: immunoSEQ multiplex PCR. The sample consists of over 40,000 clones, around 80% of them appearing once. Sample: peripheral blood. The origin of the receptors is a human donor in a cohort sampled during active COVID-19.

V gene TRBV29-1 combines with J gene TRBJ2-2; 9 bases map to TRBD1. This CDR3 contains 13 residues. Germline CDR1 SQVTM, CDR2 ANQGSEA. The V and J ends lost 6 bases and 7 bases, in that order; junction bases with no gene match: 6. The chain's CDR3 is CSVGDRADGELFF. DNA of the CDR3: TGCAGCGTCGGGGACAGGGCGGACGGGGAGCTGTTTTTT.

Here the CDR3 DNA reads TGTGCCAGCTCACCTGGAGGCAATCAGCCCCAGCATTTT. This encodes CASSPGGNQPQHF. The chain combines TRBV18 with TRBJ1-5; D is uncertain. CDR1 KGHSH and CDR2 LQKENI come from the germline V gene. This CDR3 is built from 13 residues. The V and J ends lost 3 bases and 2 bases respectively, with 5 bases between them.

This clone was recorded a few times. The chain joins TRBV7-9 to TRBJ2-1; 11 bases line up with TRBD2. The germline V gene encodes CDR1 SEHNR and CDR2 FQNEAQ (reference sequence). This CDR3 has 15 amino acids. The ends lost 3 bases at V and 7 bases at J; junction bases unmatched: 5. For the CDR3, the DNA is TGTGCCAGCAGCTTTAGCGGGAGGGCCAGAAATGAGCAGTTCTTC. As protein: CASSFSGRARNEQFF.

V usage is TRBV24-1 and J usage is TRBJ2-5, with TRBD2 matching 8 bases. J was trimmed by 1 base and V by 9 bases; bases with no gene match: 15. Germline lookup yields CDR1 KGHDR and CDR2 SFDVKD. This CDR3 comprises 17 residues. The CDR3 loop reads CATQPGLGGGSQETQYF. The DNA of the CDR3 is TGTGCCACCCAACCGGGACTAGGAGGAGGATCCCAAGAGACCCAGTACTTC.

The chain couples TRBV27 to TRBJ2-5; 11 bases map to TRBD2. Trimming at V came to 0 bases and at J to 2 bases, leaving 2 bases not matched to a gene. Looked up from germline, CDR1 is MNHEY and CDR2 is SMNVEV (reference sequence). This CDR3 comprises 16 residues. The CDR3: CASSLSLAGGQETQYF. CDR3 coding DNA: TGTGCCAGCAGTTTATCTCTAGCGGGGGGACAAGAGACCCAGTACTTC.

The chain recombines TRBV3-1 (or the pseudogene TRBV3-2) with TRBJ1-1; possibly TRBD1 for D (5 bases). Trimming pared 2 bases from V and 1 base from J, leaving 5 bases between. This CDR3 contains 13 residues. Per germline, CDR1 LGHDT and CDR2 YNNKEL (reference sequence). The CDR3 loop is CASSQQGNTEAFF. The CDR3 nucleotides are TGTGCCAGCAGCCAACAGGGGAACACTGAAGCTTTCTTT.

The chain couples TRBV21-1 to TRBJ1-1; the table calls TRBD1, which could not be checked here. TRBV21-1 is tagged as a pseudogene. The CDR3 runs to 8 residues. The CDR3 region is CASWAAFF. The CDR3 bases are TGTGCCAGCTGGGCAGCTTTCTTT.

This clone has ten or more counts. The rearrangement uses TRBV18 and TRBJ1-2; D possibly corresponds to TRBD1 (5 bases). The CDR3 runs to 15 residues. Per germline, CDR1 KGHSH and CDR2 LQKENI. With 6 bases removed from V and 6 bases from J, the gap between germline ends came to 20 bases. The CDR3 DNA follows: TGTGCCAGCTCCCCCGACAGCGGGGGGGGTAATGGCTACACCTTC. This gives the protein CASSPDSGGGNGYTF.

V gene TRBV5-1 combines with J gene TRBJ2-2; D might be TRBD1 (5 bases). The germline V gene encodes CDR1 SGHRS and CDR2 YFSETQ. Between the trimmed V and J ends, which lost 0 bases and 4 bases, there was a span of 10 bases. The CDR3 length is 15 residues. CDR3 amino acids: CASSLARVGTGELFF. Written as DNA, the CDR3 is TGCGCCAGCAGCTTGGCCAGGGTGGGCACCGGGGAGCTGTTTTTT.

The J gene is TRBJ1-1, the V gene TRBV10-1; 9 bases line up with TRBD1. The CDR3 consists of 14 residues. Germline trimming cut 4 bases from V and 5 bases from J; bases unmatched to any gene: 5. Germline CDR1 WNHNN, CDR2 SYGVQD (reference sequence). CDR3 residues: CASSVDRGLTEAFF. The CDR3 nucleotides are TGCGCCAGCAGTGTGGACAGGGGATTAACTGAAGCTTTCTTT.

This clone was observed once. This chain connects TRBV13 to TRBJ1-4; no firm D call. This CDR3 comprises 15 residues. Germline values: CDR1 PRHDT, CDR2 FYEKMQ (reference sequence). Between the trimmed V and J ends, which lost 6 bases and 8 bases, there was a span of 19 bases. The CDR3 spells CASSHSGMSREKLFF. The CDR3 nucleotides read TGTGCCAGCAGTCACTCCGGAATGTCTAGAGAAAAACTGTTTTTT.

This clone has just a few counts. The V call is TRBV4-3, the J call TRBJ1-4; possibly TRBD1 for D (5 bases). With 0 bases removed from V and 6 bases from J, the gap between germline ends came to 11 bases. Germline CDR1 and CDR2: LGHNA and YSLEER. The CDR3 extends over 15 amino acids. CDR3 in amino acids: CASSQDQGNYEKLFF. For the CDR3, the DNA is TGCGCCAGCAGCCAAGATCAGGGAAACTATGAAAAACTGTTTTTT.

The chain has TRBV6-5 and TRBJ2-7; TRBD2 aligns across 11 bases. The CDR3 extends over 14 amino acids. With 7 bases clipped from V and 2 bases from J, the junction kept 4 bases outside the gene matches. Germline V CDR1 and CDR2: MNHEY, SVGAGI. The DNA for the CDR3 is TGTGCCAGCAAGGGACTAGCGGCTGCCTACGAGCAGTACTTC. Encoded protein: CASKGLAAAYEQYF.

This chain connects TRBV7-7 to TRBJ2-5; D ambiguous. Trimming took 5 bases from V and 5 from J, leaving 12 bases between them. The CDR3 runs 13 residues. Germline assignment: CDR1 SSHAT and CDR2 FNYEAQ (reference sequence). The CDR3 reads CASSPGLRETQYF. The CDR3 nucleotides are TGTGCCAGCAGCCCCGGTTTGAGGGAGACCCAGTACTTC.

This chain joins TRBV7-2 and TRBJ1-1; D is ambiguous. Trimming removed 4 bases at V and 0 bases at J, with 9 bases between. There are 14 residues in the CDR3. The germline V gene encodes CDR1 SGHTA and CDR2 FQGNSA. The CDR3 loop reads CASSSRRVNTEAFF. CDR3 in DNA: TGTGCCAGCAGCTCAAGAAGAGTGAACACTGAAGCTTTCTTT.

J is TRBJ2-2 and V is TRBV7-9; 9 bases fit TRBD2. Per the germline V gene, CDR1 is SEHNR and CDR2 is FQNEAQ (reference sequence). The V segment lost 5 bases and the J segment 0 bases; nucleotides outside the gene matches: 4. The CDR3 runs 16 residues. DNA for the CDR3: TGTGCCAGCAGCCTGACTAGCGGAGCGAACACCGGGGAGCTGTTTTTT. This translates into CASSLTSGANTGELFF.